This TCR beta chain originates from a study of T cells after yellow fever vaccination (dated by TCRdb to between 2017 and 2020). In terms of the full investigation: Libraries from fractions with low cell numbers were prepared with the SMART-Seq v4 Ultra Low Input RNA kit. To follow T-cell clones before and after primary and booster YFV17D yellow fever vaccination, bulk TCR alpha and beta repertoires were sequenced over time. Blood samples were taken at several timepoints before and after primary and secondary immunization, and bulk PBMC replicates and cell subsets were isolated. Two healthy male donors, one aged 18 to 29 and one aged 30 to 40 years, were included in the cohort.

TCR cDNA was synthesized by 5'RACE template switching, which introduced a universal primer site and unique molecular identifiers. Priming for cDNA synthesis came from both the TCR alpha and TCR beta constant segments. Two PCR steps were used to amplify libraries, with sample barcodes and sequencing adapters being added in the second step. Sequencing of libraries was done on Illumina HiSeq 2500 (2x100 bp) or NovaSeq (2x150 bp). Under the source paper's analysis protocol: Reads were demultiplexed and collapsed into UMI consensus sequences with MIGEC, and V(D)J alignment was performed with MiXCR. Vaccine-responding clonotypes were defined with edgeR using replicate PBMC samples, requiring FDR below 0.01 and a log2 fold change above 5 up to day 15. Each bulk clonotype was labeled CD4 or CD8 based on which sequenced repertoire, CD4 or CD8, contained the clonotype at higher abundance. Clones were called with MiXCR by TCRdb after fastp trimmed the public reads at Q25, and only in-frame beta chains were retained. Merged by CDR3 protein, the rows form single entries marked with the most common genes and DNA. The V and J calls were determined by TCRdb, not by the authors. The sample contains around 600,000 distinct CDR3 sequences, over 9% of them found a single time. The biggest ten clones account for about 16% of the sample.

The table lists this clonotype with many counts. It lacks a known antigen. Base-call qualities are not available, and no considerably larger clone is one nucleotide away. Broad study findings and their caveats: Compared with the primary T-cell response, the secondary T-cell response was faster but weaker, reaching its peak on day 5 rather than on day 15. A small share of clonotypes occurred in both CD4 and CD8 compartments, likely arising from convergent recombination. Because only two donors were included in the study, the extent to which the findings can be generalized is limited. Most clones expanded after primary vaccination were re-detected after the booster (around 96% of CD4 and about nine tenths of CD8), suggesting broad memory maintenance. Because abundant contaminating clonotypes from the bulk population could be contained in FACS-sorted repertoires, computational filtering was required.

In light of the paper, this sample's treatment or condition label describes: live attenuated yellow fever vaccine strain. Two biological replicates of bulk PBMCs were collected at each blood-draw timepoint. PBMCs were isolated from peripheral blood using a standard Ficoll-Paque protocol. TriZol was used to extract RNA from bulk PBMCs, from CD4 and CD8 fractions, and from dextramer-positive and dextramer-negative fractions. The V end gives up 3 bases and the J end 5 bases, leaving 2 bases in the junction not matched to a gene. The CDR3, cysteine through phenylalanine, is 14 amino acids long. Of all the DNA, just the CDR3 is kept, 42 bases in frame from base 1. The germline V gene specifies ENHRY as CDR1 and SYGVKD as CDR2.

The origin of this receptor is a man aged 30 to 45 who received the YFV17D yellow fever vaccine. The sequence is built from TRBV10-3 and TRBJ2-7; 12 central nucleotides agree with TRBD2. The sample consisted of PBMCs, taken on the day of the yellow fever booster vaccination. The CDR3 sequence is CAISDLAGGNEQYF. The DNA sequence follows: TGTGCCATCAGTGATCTAGCGGGAGGGAACGAGCAGTACTTC.